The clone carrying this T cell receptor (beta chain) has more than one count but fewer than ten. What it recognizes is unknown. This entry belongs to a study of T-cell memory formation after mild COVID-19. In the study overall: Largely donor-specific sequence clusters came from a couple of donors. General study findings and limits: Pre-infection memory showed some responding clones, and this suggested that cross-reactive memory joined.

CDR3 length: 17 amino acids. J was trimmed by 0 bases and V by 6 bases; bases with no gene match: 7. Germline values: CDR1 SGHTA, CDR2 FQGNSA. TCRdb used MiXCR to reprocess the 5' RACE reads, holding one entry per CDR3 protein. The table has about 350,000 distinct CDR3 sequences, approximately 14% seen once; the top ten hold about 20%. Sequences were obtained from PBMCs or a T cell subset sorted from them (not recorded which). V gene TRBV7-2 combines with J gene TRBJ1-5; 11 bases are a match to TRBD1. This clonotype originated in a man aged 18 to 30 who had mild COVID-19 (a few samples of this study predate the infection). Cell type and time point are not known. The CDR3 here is CASSWTGGRHSNQPQHF. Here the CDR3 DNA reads TGTGCCAGCAGTTGGACAGGGGGCCGCCATAGCAATCAGCCCCAGCATTTT. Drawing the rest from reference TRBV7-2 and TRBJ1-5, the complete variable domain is GAGVSQSPSNKVTEKGKDVELRCDPISGHTALYWYRQSLGQGLEFLIYFQGNSAPDKSGLPSDRFSAERTGGSVSTLTIQRTQQEDSAVYLCASSWTGGRHSNQPQHFGDGTRLSIL.